This TCR beta chain was sequenced in a study of CD8+ T cells in alopecia areata. Whole-study context: Treated patients swallowed 5 to 10 mg of oral tofacitinib twice daily.

Study findings and constraints: Clonality exceeded that of normal scalp in lesional scalp, most notably in alopecia totalis/universalis. Under tofacitinib, fewer expanded CD8+ clones appeared among the top 100 scalp clones.

The treatment here: oral pan-JAK inhibitor, 5-10 mg twice daily. Alopecia areata patients gave lesional scalp punch biopsies and peripheral blood samples. Between the trimmed V and J ends, which lost 8 bases and 1 base, there was a span of 14 bases. The CDR3 covers 14 residues. Following extraction, RNA underwent reverse transcription to cDNA, which served as the sequencing template. TCRdb's copy holds only in-frame clones and misses some; the assay was immunoSEQ multiplex PCR. The sample has 150,000 to 200,000 clones, around three fifths seen once; the top ten hold 12% to 15%. As for this clone: Its target is unknown.

This sample comprised CD4+ T cells sorted from blood, obtained at week 24, from a patient treated with tofacitinib. The origin of this receptor is a human donor with alopecia areata. The V and J genes are TRBV23-1 and TRBJ2-5, with TRBD1 as a possible D gene (5 bases). TRBV23-1 is an ORF for which the function is uncertain. The CDR3 DNA follows: TGCGCCAGCGCATGCAGGGATATCCAAGAGACCCAGTACTTC. Residues: CASACRDIQETQYF.